This T cell receptor beta chain was recorded in a study of blood T cell repertoires in COVID-19. V was clipped by 4 bases and J by 13 bases; unmatched bases: 12. The CDR3 length is 15 residues. Germline values: CDR1 WNHNN, CDR2 SYGVQD (reference sequence). Sequencing was performed with immunoSEQ multiplex PCR; in TCRdb, only in-frame clones are kept and a portion is missing. The table has under 110,000 clones, over 80% seen once. The chain is built from TRBV10-1 and TRBJ2-2, with 10 nucleotides matching TRBD1. Sequencing used peripheral blood. The TCR sequence derives from a man aged 50-60 years with acute or convalescent COVID-19. The CDR3 region has the DNA TGCGCCAGCAGTGGAGTCGGGACAGGGGCGTTGGGGCTGTTTTTT. This gives the protein CASSGVGTGALGLFF.